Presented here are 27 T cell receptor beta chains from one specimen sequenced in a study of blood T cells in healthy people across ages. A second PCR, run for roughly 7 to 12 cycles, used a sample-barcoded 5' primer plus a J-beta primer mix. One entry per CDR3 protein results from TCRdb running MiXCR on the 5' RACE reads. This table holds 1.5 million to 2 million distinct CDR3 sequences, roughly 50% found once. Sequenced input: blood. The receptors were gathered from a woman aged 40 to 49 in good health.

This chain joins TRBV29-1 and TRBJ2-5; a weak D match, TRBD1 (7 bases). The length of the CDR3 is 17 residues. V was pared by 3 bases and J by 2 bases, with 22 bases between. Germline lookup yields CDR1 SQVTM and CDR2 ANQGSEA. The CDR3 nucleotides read TGCAGCGTTGACGACTTAAAGGCCAGGGGGGTACAAGAGACCCAGTACTTC. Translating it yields CSVDDLKARGVQETQYF.

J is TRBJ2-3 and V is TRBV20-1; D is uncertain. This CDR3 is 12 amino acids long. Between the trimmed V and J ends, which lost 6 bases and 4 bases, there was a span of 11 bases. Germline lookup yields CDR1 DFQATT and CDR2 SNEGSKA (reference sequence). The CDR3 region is CSAARAPDTQYF. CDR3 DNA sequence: TGCAGTGCCGCAAGGGCCCCAGATACGCAGTATTTT.

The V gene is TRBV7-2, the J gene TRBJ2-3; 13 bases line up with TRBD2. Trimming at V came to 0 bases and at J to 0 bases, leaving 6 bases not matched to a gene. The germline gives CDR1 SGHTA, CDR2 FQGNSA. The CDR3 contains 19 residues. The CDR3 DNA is TGTGCCAGCAGCTTAGCGCCCCCGGGACTAGCGGGGAGCACAGATACGCAGTATTTT. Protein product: CASSLAPPGLAGSTDTQYF.

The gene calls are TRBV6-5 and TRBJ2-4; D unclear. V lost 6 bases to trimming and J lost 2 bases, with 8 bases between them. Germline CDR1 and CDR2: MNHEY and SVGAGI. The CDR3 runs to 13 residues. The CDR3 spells CASSSASKNIQYF. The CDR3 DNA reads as TGTGCCAGCAGCTCGGCCTCCAAAAACATTCAGTACTTC.

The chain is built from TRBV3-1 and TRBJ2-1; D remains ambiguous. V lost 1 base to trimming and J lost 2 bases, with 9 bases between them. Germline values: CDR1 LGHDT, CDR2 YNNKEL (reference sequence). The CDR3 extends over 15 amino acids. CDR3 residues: CASSQGRNTYNEQFF. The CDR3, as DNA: TGTGCCAGCAGCCAAGGGCGGAATACCTACAATGAGCAGTTCTTC.

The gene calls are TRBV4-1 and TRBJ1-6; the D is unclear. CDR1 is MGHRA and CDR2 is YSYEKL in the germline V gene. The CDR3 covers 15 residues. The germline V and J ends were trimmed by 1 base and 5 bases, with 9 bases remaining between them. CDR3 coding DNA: TGCGCCAGCAGCCAAGTGGCCGGAAATAATTCACCCCTCCACTTT. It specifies CASSQVAGNNSPLHF.

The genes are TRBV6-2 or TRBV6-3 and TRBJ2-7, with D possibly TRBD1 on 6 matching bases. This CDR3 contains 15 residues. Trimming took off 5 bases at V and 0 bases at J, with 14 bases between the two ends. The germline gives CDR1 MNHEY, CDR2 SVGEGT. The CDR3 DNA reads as TGTGCCAGCAGTGCCGGACAGACCCTCTCCTACGAGCAGTACTTC. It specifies CASSAGQTLSYEQYF.

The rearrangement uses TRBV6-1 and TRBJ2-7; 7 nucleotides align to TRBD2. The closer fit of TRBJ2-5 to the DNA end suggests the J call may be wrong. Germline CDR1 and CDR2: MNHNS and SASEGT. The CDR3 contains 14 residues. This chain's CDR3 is CASSDSLAEETQYF. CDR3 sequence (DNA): TGTGCCAGCAGTGATAGTCTAGCGGAAGAGACCCAGTACTTC.

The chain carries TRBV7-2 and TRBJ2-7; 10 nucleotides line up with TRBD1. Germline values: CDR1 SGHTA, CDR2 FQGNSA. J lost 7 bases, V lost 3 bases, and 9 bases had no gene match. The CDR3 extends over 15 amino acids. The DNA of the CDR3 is TGTGCCAGCAGCTTTCCCGGGACAGGGGACAATGAGCAGTACTTC. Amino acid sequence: CASSFPGTGDNEQYF. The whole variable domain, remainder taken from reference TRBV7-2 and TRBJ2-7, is GAGVSQSPSNKVTEKGKDVELRCDPISGHTALYWYRQSLGQGLEFLIYFQGNSAPDKSGLPSDRFSAERTGGSVSTLTIQRTQQEDSAVYLCASSFPGTGDNEQYFGPGTRLTVT.

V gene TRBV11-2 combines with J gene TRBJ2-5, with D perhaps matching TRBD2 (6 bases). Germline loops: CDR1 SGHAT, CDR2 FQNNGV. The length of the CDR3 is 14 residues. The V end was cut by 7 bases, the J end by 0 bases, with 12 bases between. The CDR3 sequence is CASTLGGYQETQYF. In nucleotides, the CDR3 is TGTGCCAGCACCCTTGGGGGGTACCAAGAGACCCAGTACTTC.

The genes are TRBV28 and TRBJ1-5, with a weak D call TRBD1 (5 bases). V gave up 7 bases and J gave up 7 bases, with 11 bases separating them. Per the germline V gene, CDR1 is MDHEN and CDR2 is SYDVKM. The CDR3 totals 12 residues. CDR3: CASTGSGQPQHF. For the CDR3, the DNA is TGTGCCAGCACCGGGTCAGGGCAGCCCCAGCATTTT.

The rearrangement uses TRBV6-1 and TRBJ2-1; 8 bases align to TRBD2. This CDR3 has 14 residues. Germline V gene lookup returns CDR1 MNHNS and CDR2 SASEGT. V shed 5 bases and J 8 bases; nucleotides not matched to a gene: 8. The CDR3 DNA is TGTGCCAGCAGTTTTTCGGGGGGGCGGGATGAGCAGTTCTTC. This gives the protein CASSFSGGRDEQFF.

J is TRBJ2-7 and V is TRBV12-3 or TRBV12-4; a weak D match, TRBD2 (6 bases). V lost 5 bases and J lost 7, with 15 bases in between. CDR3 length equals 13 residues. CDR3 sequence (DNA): TGTGCCAGCAGTCCCACTAGCCGCAATGAGCAGTACTTC. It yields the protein CASSPTSRNEQYF.

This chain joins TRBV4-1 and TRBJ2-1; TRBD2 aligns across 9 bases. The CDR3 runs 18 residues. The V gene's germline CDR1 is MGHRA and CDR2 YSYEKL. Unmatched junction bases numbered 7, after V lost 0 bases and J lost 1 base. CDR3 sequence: CASSQDGGGAWSYNEQFF. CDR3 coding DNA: TGCGCCAGCAGCCAAGATGGCGGGGGGGCGTGGTCCTACAATGAGCAGTTCTTC.

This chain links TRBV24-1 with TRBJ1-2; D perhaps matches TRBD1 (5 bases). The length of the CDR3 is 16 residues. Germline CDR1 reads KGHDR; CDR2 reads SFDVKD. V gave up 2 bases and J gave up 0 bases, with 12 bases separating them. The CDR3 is CATSDSPGNANYGYTF. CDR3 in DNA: TGTGCCACCAGTGATTCCCCAGGGAACGCTAACTATGGCTACACCTTC.

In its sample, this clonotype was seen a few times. The CDR3 is CASSYNRGYNSPLHF. As DNA, the CDR3 is TGTGCCAGCAGTTACAACAGGGGCTATAATTCACCCCTCCACTTT. The chain combines TRBV6-5 with TRBJ1-6, with 7 bases identical to TRBD1. Germline CDR1 reads MNHEY; CDR2 reads SVGAGI. V lost 2 bases and J lost 3; bases outside the gene matches: 1. The CDR3 has 15 residues.

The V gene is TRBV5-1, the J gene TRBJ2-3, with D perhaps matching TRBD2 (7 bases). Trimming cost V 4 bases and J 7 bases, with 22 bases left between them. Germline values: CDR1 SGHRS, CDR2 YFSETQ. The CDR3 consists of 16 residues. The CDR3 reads CASSARGGVSSNTQYF. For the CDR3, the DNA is TGCGCCAGCAGCGCCCGAGGGGGGGTTAGTTCAAATACGCAGTATTTT.

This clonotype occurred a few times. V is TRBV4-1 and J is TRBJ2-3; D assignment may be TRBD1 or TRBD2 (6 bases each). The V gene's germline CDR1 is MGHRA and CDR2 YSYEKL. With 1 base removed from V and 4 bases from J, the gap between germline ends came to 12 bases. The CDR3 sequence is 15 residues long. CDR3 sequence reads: CASSQVTGRSDTQYF. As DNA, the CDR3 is TGCGCCAGCAGCCAAGTTACAGGGAGGTCAGATACGCAGTATTTT.

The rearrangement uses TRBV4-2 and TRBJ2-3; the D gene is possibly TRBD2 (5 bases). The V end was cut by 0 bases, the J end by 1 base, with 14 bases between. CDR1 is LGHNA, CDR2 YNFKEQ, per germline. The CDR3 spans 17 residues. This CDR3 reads CASSQDPAGGGTDTQYF. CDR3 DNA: TGTGCCAGCAGCCAAGATCCGGCAGGAGGAGGCACAGATACGCAGTATTTT.

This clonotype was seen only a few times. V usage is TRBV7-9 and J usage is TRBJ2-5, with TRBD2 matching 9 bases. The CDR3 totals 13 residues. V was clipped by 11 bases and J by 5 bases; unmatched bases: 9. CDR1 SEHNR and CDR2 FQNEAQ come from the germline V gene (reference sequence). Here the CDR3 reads CALRSGGRETQYF. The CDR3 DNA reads TGTGCCCTCCGTAGCGGGGGCAGGGAGACCCAGTACTTC.

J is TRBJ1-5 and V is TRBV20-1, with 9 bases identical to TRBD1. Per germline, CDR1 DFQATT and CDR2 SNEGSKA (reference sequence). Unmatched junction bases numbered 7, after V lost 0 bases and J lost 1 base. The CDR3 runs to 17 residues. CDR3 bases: TGCAGTGCTAGAGATGGGCGACAGGGGGAGAGCAATCAGCCCCAGCATTTT. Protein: CSARDGRQGESNQPQHF.

This CDR3 reads CASSELQATYNEQFF. The CDR3 DNA sequence: TGTGCCAGCAGTGAATTACAAGCTACCTACAATGAGCAGTTCTTC. The rearrangement joins TRBV2 to TRBJ2-1; D is unresolved. Trimming took 2 bases from V and 2 from J, leaving 10 bases between them. The CDR3 sequence is 15 residues long. Germline V lookup: CDR1 SNHLY, CDR2 FYNNEI.

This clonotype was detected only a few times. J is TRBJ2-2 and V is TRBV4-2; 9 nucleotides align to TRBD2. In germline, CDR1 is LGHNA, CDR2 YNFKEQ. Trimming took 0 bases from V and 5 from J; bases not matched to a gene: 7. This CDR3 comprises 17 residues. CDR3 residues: CASSQDGIAGVTGELFF. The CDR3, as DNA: TGTGCCAGCAGCCAAGATGGGATAGCGGGGGTAACCGGGGAGCTGTTTTTT.

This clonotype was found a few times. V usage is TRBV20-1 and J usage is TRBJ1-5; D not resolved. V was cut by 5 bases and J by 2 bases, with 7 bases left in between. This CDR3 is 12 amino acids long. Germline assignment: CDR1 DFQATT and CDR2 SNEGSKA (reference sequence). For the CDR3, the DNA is TGCAGTGCTGCTCGGCGCAATCAGCCCCAGCATTTT. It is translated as CSAARRNQPQHF.

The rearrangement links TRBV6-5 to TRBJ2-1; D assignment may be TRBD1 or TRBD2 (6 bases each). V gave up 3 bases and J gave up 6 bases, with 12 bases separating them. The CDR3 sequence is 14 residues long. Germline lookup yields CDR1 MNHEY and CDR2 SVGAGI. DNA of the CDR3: TGTGCCAGCAGTTATGGGGGGCGGGCCAATGAGCAGTTCTTC. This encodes CASSYGGRANEQFF.

The CDR3 loop is CASSLNEGEQYF. CDR3 in DNA: TGCGCCAGCAGCCTCAACGAGGGCGAGCAGTACTTC. The chain combines TRBV5-1 with TRBJ2-7; perhaps TRBD2 as D (5 bases). The CDR3 totals 12 residues. CDR1 is SGHRS, CDR2 YFSETQ, per germline. V lost 4 bases and J 6 bases, leaving 11 bases between the germline ends.

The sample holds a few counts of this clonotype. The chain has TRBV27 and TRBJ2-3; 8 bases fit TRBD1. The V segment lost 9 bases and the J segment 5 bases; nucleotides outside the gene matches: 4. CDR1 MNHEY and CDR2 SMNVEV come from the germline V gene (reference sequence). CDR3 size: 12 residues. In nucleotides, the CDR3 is TGTGCCAGTAAAACAGGGGGAGATACGCAGTATTTT. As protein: CASKTGGDTQYF.